The 8 T cell receptor beta chains below were found in one sample sequenced in a study of technical replicates of blood from a few donors. TCRdb's copy holds only in-frame clones and misses some; the assay was immunoSEQ multiplex PCR. Found here are 65,000 to 90,000 clones, roughly 98% of them singletons; the top ten hold approximately 0.21%. Input material: T cells isolated from PBMCs. These receptors came from a human donor in good health.

This clone was recorded a few times. The chain couples TRBV7-9 to TRBJ2-7; D gene unclear. The V end lost 1 base, the J end lost 2 bases, and 9 bases lay between the germline ends. Looked up from germline, CDR1 is SEHNR and CDR2 is FQNEAQ (reference sequence). CDR3 length: 14 amino acids. The CDR3 DNA reads as TGTGCCAGCAGCTTAGGATTCGCGGCCTACGAGCAGTACTTC. Translated, it gives CASSLGFAAYEQYF.

This chain uses TRBV10-3 with TRBJ1-5, with 8 bases fitting TRBD1. J lost 3 bases, V lost 6 bases, and 1 base had no gene match. The germline V gene encodes CDR1 ENHRY and CDR2 SYGVKD. The CDR3 covers 13 residues. The CDR3 protein is CAIRDRDNQPQHF. Written as DNA, the CDR3 is TGTGCCATCAGGGACAGGGACAATCAGCCCCAGCATTTT.

The V and J genes are TRBV7-7 and TRBJ1-3; no clear D gene. The CDR3 length is 14 residues. Trimming stripped 3 bases from V and 0 bases from J, with 6 bases between. Germline CDR1 and CDR2: SSHAT and FNYEAQ (reference sequence). Here the CDR3 DNA reads TGTGCCAGCAGCTTGAGTGTCTCTGGAAACACCATATATTTT. Translated, it gives CASSLSVSGNTIYF. Full variable domain (remainder filled in from reference TRBV7-7 and TRBJ1-3): GAGVSQSPRYKVTKRGQDVTLRCDPISSHATLYWYQQALGQGPEFLTYFNYEAQPDKSGLPSDRFSAERPEGSISTLTIQRTEQRDSAMYRCASSLSVSGNTIYFGEGSWLTVV.

V and J are TRBV10-3 and TRBJ1-5, with 7 bases that match TRBD1. Germline CDR1 and CDR2: ENHRY and SYGVKD. With V trimmed by 6 bases and J by 5 bases, 10 bases remained unmatched. The CDR3 spans 15 residues. This chain's CDR3 is CAIRGDRAEDQPQHF. The DNA of the CDR3 is TGTGCCATCAGAGGAGACAGGGCTGAGGATCAGCCCCAGCATTTT.

V gene TRBV5-1 combines with J gene TRBJ2-1; D perhaps matches TRBD2 (6 bases). The CDR3 sequence is 17 residues long. The germline gives CDR1 SGHRS, CDR2 YFSETQ. Trimming cost V 0 bases and J 0 bases, with 13 bases left between them. The CDR3 DNA follows: TGCGCCAGCAGCTTGGACCCCCCCGGGAGCTCCTACAATGAGCAGTTCTTC. Amino acids: CASSLDPPGSSYNEQFF.

This clone has just one count. The chain links TRBV11-3 to TRBJ2-5, with D possibly matching TRBD2 (5 bases). This CDR3 is 13 amino acids long. CDR1 is SGHNT, CDR2 YENEEA, per germline. V lost 1 base, J lost 5 bases, and 8 bases lay in between. CDR3 residues: CASSLGGRETQYF. DNA of the CDR3: TGTGCCAGCAGCTTAGGAGGGCGGGAGACCCAGTACTTC.

This chain links TRBV4-1 with TRBJ2-7; 7 nucleotides match TRBD2. CDR3 length equals 15 residues. Germline V lookup: CDR1 MGHRA, CDR2 YSYEKL. With 4 bases clipped from V and 2 bases from J, the junction kept 8 bases outside the gene matches. The DNA of the CDR3 is TGCGCCAGCAGCCTGGGGGGGGAGCCCACCTACGAGCAGTACTTC. It encodes CASSLGGEPTYEQYF.

The V gene is TRBV7-2, the J gene TRBJ2-7; TRBD2 matches at 11 bases. J lost 3 bases, V lost 4 bases, and 5 bases had no gene match. The germline V gene has CDR1 SGHTA and CDR2 FQGNSA. This CDR3 has 15 amino acids. CDR3 DNA sequence: TGTGCCAGCAGCTCCCTAGCGGGAGGCCGCTACGAGCAGTACTTC. Its translation is CASSSLAGGRYEQYF.